The 25 T cell receptor beta chains presented below share a single source sample, sequenced in a study of blood T cell repertoires in COVID-19. The repertoire was sequenced with immunoSEQ multiplex PCR; TCRdb's copy has only in-frame clones and lacks some. The profile covers roughly 200,000 clones, with about four fifths appearing a single time and approximately 10% taken by the ten largest. What was sequenced was peripheral blood. The origin of the receptors is a woman between 40 and 55 years old with COVID-19, enrolled during active disease.

The rearrangement uses TRBV27 and TRBJ2-7; weak D call: TRBD1 (6 bases). The V end lost 2 bases, the J end lost 2 bases, and 13 bases lay between the germline ends. Per germline, CDR1 MNHEY and CDR2 SMNVEV (reference sequence). This CDR3 has 15 amino acids. CDR3 in DNA: TGTGCCAGCAGTTTAATGGACAGCGCTGCCTACGAGCAGTACTTC. Its translation: CASSLMDSAAYEQYF.

V gene TRBV19 combines with J gene TRBJ1-5, with 9 bases identical to TRBD1. The CDR3 contains 16 residues. Trimming removed 7 bases from V and 4 bases from J; junction bases left unmatched: 11. The V gene's germline CDR1 is LNHDA and CDR2 SQIVND (reference sequence). CDR3 residues: CASISLDRGGNQPQHF. CDR3 sequence (DNA): TGTGCCAGTATTTCCCTGGACAGGGGAGGAAATCAGCCCCAGCATTTT.

The chain couples TRBV28 to TRBJ2-3; the match to TRBD2 covers 7 bases. Germline V gene data show CDR1 as MDHEN and CDR2 as SYDVKM. Trimming took 4 bases from V and 0 from J; bases not matched to a gene: 10. This CDR3 is 17 amino acids long. The CDR3 coding sequence is TGTGCCAGCAGTTATGGGCGGGAGAGCCCTAGCACAGATACGCAGTATTTT. Translation: CASSYGRESPSTDTQYF. Using reference TRBV28 and TRBJ2-3 for the parts outside the CDR3, the full variable domain is DVKVTQSSRYLVKRTGEKVFLECVQDMDHENMFWYRQDPGLGLRLIYFSYDVKMKEKGDIPEGYSVSREKKERFSLILESASTNQTSMYLCASSYGRESPSTDTQYFGPGTRLTVL.

The chain couples TRBV30 to TRBJ1-6; no firm D call. V lost 2 bases and J 8 bases, leaving 25 bases between the germline ends. Germline V lookup: CDR1 GTSNPN, CDR2 SVGIG (reference sequence). The CDR3 length is 18 residues. The CDR3 coding sequence is TGTGCCTGGAGTCACGACTTGGAAGTATATCCCAAGGATTCACCCCTCCACTTT. As protein: CAWSHDLEVYPKDSPLHF. Full variable domain (remainder filled in from reference TRBV30 and TRBJ1-6): SQTIHQWPATLVQPVGSPLSLECTVEGTSNPNLYWYRQAAGRGLQLLFYSVGIGQISSEVPQNLSASRPQDRQFILSSKKLLLSDSGFYLCAWSHDLEVYPKDSPLHFGNGTRLTVT.

The V gene is TRBV6-5, the J gene TRBJ1-2; no firm D call. V was trimmed by 5 bases and J by 4 bases, leaving 14 bases between them. The CDR3 consists of 14 residues. The germline CDR1 and CDR2 sequences are MNHEY and SVGAGI. DNA for the CDR3: TGTGCCAGCAGTCTAGCCCCGACGGGCTATGGCTACACCTTC. Translation: CASSLAPTGYGYTF.

V is TRBV2 and J is TRBJ1-1, with 9 nucleotides matching TRBD1. V dropped 1 base and J dropped 3; count of bases not matched to a gene: 3. The CDR3 covers 15 residues. Germline CDR1 and CDR2: SNHLY and FYNNEI. The CDR3 loop reads CASSEGGQGYTEAFF. Written as DNA, the CDR3 is TGTGCCAGCAGTGAAGGGGGACAGGGATACACTGAAGCTTTCTTT.

This clone was detected once. The rearrangement joins TRBV2 to TRBJ2-2, with TRBD1 matching 9 bases. Germline assignment: CDR1 SNHLY and CDR2 FYNNEI. The CDR3 totals 12 residues. The junction had 2 bases not matched to a gene; V was cut back by 6 bases and J by 9 bases. In DNA, the CDR3 is TGTGCCAGCAGGACAGGGGGTAGGGAGCTGTTTTTT. Protein sequence: CASRTGGRELFF.

As for this clone: Its ends do not fully match the called genes, so a read error is possible. V is TRBV7-7 and J is TRBJ2-2; TRBD1 matches at 9 bases. The germline V gene encodes CDR1 SSHAT and CDR2 FNYEAQ (reference sequence). This CDR3 spans 15 amino acids. This CDR3 is CASSLGPQGAGELFF. The DNA for the CDR3 is TGTGCTAGCAGCCTTGGCCCACAGGGGGCTGGGGAGCTGTTTTTT.

This clone was found a few times. The CDR3 loop reads CASSKGQGSYGYTF. CDR3 coding DNA: TGTGCCAGCAGTAAGGGACAGGGTAGTTATGGCTACACCTTC. The chain combines TRBV6-5 with TRBJ1-2; 9 nucleotides line up with TRBD1. This CDR3 spans 14 amino acids. The J segment lost 5 bases and the V segment lost 5 bases, leaving 6 bases of the junction unmatched. Germline V gives CDR1 MNHEY, CDR2 SVGAGI.

This clone was detected only once. The rearrangement joins TRBV30 to TRBJ2-3; D is perhaps TRBD1 (6 bases). The CDR3 loop spans 15 amino acids. Germline CDR1 GTSNPN, CDR2 SVGIG (reference sequence). V shed 2 bases and J shed 2 bases, with 14 bases lying between them. The CDR3 sequence is CAWSRTRGTTDTQYF. The CDR3 DNA is TGTGCCTGGAGTCGCACCAGGGGAACCACAGATACGCAGTATTTT.

This sequence joins TRBV5-1 and TRBJ2-7, with 13 bases matching TRBD2. After removal of 4 bases from V and 7 bases from J, the junction contained 11 bases not matched to a gene. This CDR3 spans 16 amino acids. Germline-derived CDR1 and CDR2 are SGHRS and YFSETQ. CDR3 DNA: TGCGCCAGCAGCGTAGCGGGACTAGCGGGAACCAAGGAGCAGTACTTC. It codes for CASSVAGLAGTKEQYF.

The CDR3, as DNA: TGCGCCAGCCTTAAAGACTTCGGGGAGCTGTTTTTT. Translated: CASLKDFGELFF. The chain combines TRBV10-2 with TRBJ2-2; D remains unclear. The CDR3 has 12 amino acids. CDR1 and CDR2 from the germline V gene are WSHSY and SAAADI. Trimming pared 8 bases from V and 7 bases from J, leaving 11 bases between.

This clone has a handful of counts. The chain uses TRBV28 and TRBJ1-6; 9 nucleotides line up with TRBD1. The CDR3 consists of 13 residues. Trimming cost V 5 bases and J 8 bases; bases outside gene matches: 1. In germline, CDR1 is MDHEN, CDR2 SYDVKM. The CDR3 spells CASSRQGDSPLHF. In DNA form, the CDR3 reads TGTGCCAGCAGTAGACAGGGGGATTCACCCCTCCACTTT.

This clone was seen at least ten times. The chain is built from TRBV4-2 and TRBJ2-1, with 9 bases aligning to TRBD1. Germline V lookup: CDR1 LGHNA, CDR2 YNFKEQ. The CDR3 length is 16 residues. With 0 bases clipped from V and 7 bases from J, the junction kept 7 bases outside the gene matches. CDR3 sequence reads: CASSQDPLGTGNEQFF. CDR3 DNA sequence: TGTGCCAGCAGCCAAGACCCCCTCGGGACAGGGAATGAGCAGTTCTTC.

J is TRBJ2-1 and V is TRBV3-1 (or the pseudogene TRBV3-2); D is unresolved. Trimming pared 1 base from V and 9 bases from J, leaving 7 bases between. The V gene's germline CDR1 is LGHDT and CDR2 YNNKEL (reference sequence). The CDR3 extends over 12 amino acids. The chain's CDR3 is CASSQGRLEQFF. CDR3 DNA sequence: TGTGCCAGCAGCCAAGGGCGGCTTGAGCAGTTCTTC.

The chain is built from TRBV19 and TRBJ2-1; 9 positions match TRBD1. Germline values: CDR1 LNHDA, CDR2 SQIVND (reference sequence). V was pared by 5 bases and J by 5 bases, with 7 bases of the junction left unmatched. CDR3 length equals 15 residues. The CDR3 DNA is TGTGCCAGTAGTTCAAGACAGGGGGGACACAATGAGCAGTTCTTC. Translation gives CASSSRQGGHNEQFF.

The chain has TRBV3-1 (or the pseudogene TRBV3-2) and TRBJ2-1, with unresolved D. Germline V CDR1 and CDR2: LGHDT, YNNKEL (reference sequence). The V gene lost 1 base and the J gene lost 2 bases, with 6 bases spanning the gap. The CDR3 is 14 amino acids. For the CDR3, the DNA is TGTGCCAGCAGCCAAGGGCTAGCCTACAATGAGCAGTTCTTC. Its translation: CASSQGLAYNEQFF.

V usage is TRBV19 and J usage is TRBJ1-2, with 8 bases fitting TRBD1. With 5 bases clipped from V and 2 bases from J, the junction kept 7 bases outside the gene matches. This CDR3 region has 15 residues. Germline assignment: CDR1 LNHDA and CDR2 SQIVND (reference sequence). The CDR3 DNA sequence: TGTGCCAGTAGTGGGAACAGGGGGTCCAACTATGGCTACACCTTC. This codes for CASSGNRGSNYGYTF.

This chain joins TRBV5-5 and TRBJ2-1; a weak D match, TRBD2 (6 bases). Per germline, CDR1 SGHKS and CDR2 YYEKEE (reference sequence). The CDR3 sequence is 14 residues long. V was trimmed by 4 bases and J by 6 bases, leaving 14 bases between them. The CDR3, as DNA: TGTGCCAGCAGCAAGCCGGGACTTGCCAATGAGCAGTTCTTC. It specifies CASSKPGLANEQFF.

This clone was counted a few times. The chain joins TRBV28 to TRBJ1-5; a possible D gene is TRBD1 (5 bases). V was cut by 3 bases and J by 1 base, with 10 bases left in between. The CDR3 loop spans 15 amino acids. CDR1 MDHEN and CDR2 SYDVKM come from the germline V gene. The CDR3 protein is CASSFDGGSNQPQHF. CDR3 coding DNA: TGTGCCAGCAGTTTCGACGGGGGAAGCAATCAGCCCCAGCATTTT.

This clone appeared once. The chain links TRBV18 to TRBJ1-6, with D possibly matching TRBD1 (6 bases). Germline lookup yields CDR1 KGHSH and CDR2 LQKENI. The V and J ends lost 6 bases and 7 bases respectively, with 16 bases between them. The CDR3 extends over 15 amino acids. CDR3 in DNA: TGTGCCAGCTCCCAACAGGGAACGGAGAATTCACCCCTCCACTTT. Its protein product is CASSQQGTENSPLHF.

The V call is TRBV20-1, the J call TRBJ2-5; the match to TRBD2 covers 7 bases. With 3 bases clipped from V and 3 bases from J, the junction kept 4 bases outside the gene matches. CDR3 length equals 13 residues. The V gene's germline CDR1 is DFQATT and CDR2 SNEGSKA (reference sequence). CDR3 protein: CSASRTSEETQYF. CDR3 nucleotide sequence: TGCAGTGCTAGTAGAACTAGCGAAGAGACCCAGTACTTC.

This clone was observed a handful of times. The chain couples TRBV7-2 to TRBJ2-7, with D uncertain. Germline V gene data show CDR1 as SGHTA and CDR2 as FQGNSA. With 8 bases removed from V and 0 bases from J, the gap between germline ends came to 8 bases. The CDR3 consists of 12 residues. CDR3 in DNA: TGTGCCAGCGGGCCGAGCTCCTACGAGCAGTACGTC. Encoded protein: CASGPSSYEQYV.

The table lists this clone with a few counts. V is TRBV5-1 and J is TRBJ2-1; 8 nucleotides match TRBD2. Germline V gives CDR1 SGHRS, CDR2 YFSETQ. V dropped 0 bases and J dropped 7; count of bases not matched to a gene: 6. The CDR3 contains 15 residues. The CDR3 nucleotides are TGCGCCAGCAGCTTGGGGGGACTAGAGATGAATGAGCAGTTCTTC. This codes for CASSLGGLEMNEQFF.

This clone was seen only a few times. The chain is built from TRBV5-8 and TRBJ1-2, with D hard to call. The CDR3 length is 14 residues. Germline loops: CDR1 SGHTS, CDR2 YDEGEE. The V end lost 1 base, the J end lost 1 base, and 8 bases lay between the germline ends. CDR3 DNA sequence: TGTGCCAGCAGCTTGCCCACAGTTAACTATGGCTACACCTTC. It yields the protein CASSLPTVNYGYTF.